This TCR beta chain is drawn from a study of cytomegalovirus exposure and HLA in healthy donors. As for the study in general: Of the donors genotyped, about 390 in all, less than 90% fell in the Caucasian-associated ancestry cluster. Study-wide results and limits: Rare TCR sequences dominated, though some public TCRs recurred in many donors.

Both 60 Vbeta primers and 13 Jbeta primers went into the PCR. Some clones are missing from TCRdb's copy, which holds only in-frame ones; the method was immunoSEQ multiplex PCR. This sample yields about 130,000 clones, of which 79% are seen a single time; 6.5% to 7% belongs to the top ten. Germline loops: CDR1 LNHNV, CDR2 YYDKDF (reference sequence). The CDR3 consists of 13 residues. V dropped 0 bases and J dropped 1 base, with 3 bases sitting between them. With regard to this clone: What it binds is unknown.

Sequencing was carried out using PBMCs. J is TRBJ1-1 and V is TRBV15, with D hard to call. This clonotype was obtained from a man between 40 and 49 years old in good health and CMV-seropositive. The CDR3 nucleotides read TGTGCCACCAGCAGAGACAGGAACACTGAAGCTTTCTTT. Translated: CATSRDRNTEAFF.